This T cell receptor (beta chain) was recovered during a study of response to subunit inactivated influenza vaccine. Study-wide points: After each seasonal influenza vaccination, few new T cells are recruited, the authors suggested.

TCRdb reprocessed the RT-PCR reads with MiXCR, giving one entry per CDR3 protein. In the table there are under 850,000 distinct CDR3 sequences, about 18% of which are singletons. This clonotype was seen a few times. Its specificity is not known. Germline V gene sequence: CDR1 SGHKS, CDR2 YYEKEE (reference sequence). There are 17 residues in the CDR3. V was shortened by 3 bases and J by 0 bases, with 15 bases between the two germline ends. V is TRBV5-5 and J is TRBJ2-2; the D gene is possibly TRBD2 (5 bases). The sample here was PBMCs from blood, taken roughly 5 days after vaccination. The source of this sequence is a man aged 45-65 years who received an inactivated influenza vaccine. CDR3 bases: TGTGCCAGCAGCTCGAGCCGGGAACGTGCGAACACCGGGGAGCTGTTTTTT. It is translated as CASSSSRERANTGELFF.